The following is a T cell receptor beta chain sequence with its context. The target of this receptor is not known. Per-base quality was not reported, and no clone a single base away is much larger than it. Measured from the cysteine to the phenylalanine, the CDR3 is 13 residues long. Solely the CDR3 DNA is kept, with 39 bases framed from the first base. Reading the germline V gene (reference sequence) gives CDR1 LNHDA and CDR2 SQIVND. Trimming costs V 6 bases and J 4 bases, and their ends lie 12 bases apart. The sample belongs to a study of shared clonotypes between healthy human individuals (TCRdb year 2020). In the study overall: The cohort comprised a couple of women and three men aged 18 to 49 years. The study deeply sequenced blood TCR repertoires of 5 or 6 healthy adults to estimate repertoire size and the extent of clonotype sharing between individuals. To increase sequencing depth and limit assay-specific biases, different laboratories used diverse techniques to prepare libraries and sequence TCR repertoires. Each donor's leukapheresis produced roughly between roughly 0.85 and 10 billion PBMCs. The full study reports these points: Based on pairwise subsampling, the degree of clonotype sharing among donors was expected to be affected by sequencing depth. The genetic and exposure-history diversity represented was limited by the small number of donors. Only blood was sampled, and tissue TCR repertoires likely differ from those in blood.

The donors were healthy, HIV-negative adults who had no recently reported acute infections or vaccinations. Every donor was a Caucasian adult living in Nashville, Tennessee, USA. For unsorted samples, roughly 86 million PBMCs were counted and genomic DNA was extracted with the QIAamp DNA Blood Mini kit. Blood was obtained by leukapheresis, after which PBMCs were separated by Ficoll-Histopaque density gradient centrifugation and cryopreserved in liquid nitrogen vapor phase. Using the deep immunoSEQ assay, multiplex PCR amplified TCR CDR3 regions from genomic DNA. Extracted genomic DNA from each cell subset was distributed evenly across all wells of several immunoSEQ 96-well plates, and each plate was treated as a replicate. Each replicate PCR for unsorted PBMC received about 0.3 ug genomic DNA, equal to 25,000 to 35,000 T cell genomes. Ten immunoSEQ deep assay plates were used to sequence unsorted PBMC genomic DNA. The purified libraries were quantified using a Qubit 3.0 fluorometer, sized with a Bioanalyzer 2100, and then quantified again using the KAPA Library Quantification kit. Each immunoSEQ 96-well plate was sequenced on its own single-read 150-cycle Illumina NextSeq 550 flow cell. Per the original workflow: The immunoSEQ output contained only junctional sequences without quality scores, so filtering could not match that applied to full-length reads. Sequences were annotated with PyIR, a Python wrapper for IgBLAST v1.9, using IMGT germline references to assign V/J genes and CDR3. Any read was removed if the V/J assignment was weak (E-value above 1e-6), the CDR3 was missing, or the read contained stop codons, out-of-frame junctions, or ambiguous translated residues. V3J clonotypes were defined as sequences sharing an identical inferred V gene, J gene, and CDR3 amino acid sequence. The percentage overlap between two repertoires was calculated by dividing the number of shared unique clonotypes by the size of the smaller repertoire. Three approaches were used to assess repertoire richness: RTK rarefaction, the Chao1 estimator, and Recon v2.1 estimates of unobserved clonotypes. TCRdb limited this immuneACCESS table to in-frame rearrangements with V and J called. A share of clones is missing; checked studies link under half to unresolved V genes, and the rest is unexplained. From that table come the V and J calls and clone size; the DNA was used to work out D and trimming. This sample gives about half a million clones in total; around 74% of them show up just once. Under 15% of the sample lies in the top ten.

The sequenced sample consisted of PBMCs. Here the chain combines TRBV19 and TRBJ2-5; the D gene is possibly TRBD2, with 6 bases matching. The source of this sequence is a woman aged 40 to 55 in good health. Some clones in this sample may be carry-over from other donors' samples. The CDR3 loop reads CASSGLLTETQYF. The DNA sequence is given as TGTGCCAGTAGCGGACTATTGACAGAGACCCAGTACTTC.